These 25 T cell receptor beta chains originate from one sample sequenced in a study of cytomegalovirus exposure and HLA in healthy donors. Use of 60 Vbeta and 13 Jbeta primers characterized the PCR. Sequenced by immunoSEQ multiplex PCR; TCRdb stores in-frame clones only, minus some. Here the sample spans roughly 97,000 clones, about three quarters being singletons. Sequencing input: PBMCs. Source of these receptors: a man in his fifties or sixties in good health and CMV-seropositive.

This chain uses TRBV19 with TRBJ2-1; TRBD1 matches at 9 bases. CDR1 is LNHDA, CDR2 SQIVND, per germline (reference sequence). V lost 6 bases, J lost 7 bases, and 7 bases stayed unmatched. The CDR3 totals 14 residues. The CDR3 sequence: CASSGTGRKNEQFF. DNA of the CDR3: TGTGCCAGTAGCGGGACAGGGAGGAAAAATGAGCAGTTCTTC.

V is TRBV28 and J is TRBJ1-5; D call uncertain. Trimming left V 3 bases short and J 3 bases short, with 12 bases between. Germline V gene lookup returns CDR1 MDHEN and CDR2 SYDVKM. This CDR3 region has 15 residues. The chain's CDR3 is CASSLNIGDNQPQHF. The CDR3, as DNA: TGTGCCAGCAGTTTGAATATCGGGGACAATCAGCCCCAGCATTTT.

The V gene is TRBV5-6, the J gene TRBJ1-6; unclear D gene. Trimming pared 1 base from V and 8 bases from J, leaving 13 bases between. CDR1 is SGHDT and CDR2 is YYEEEE in the germline V gene. This CDR3 comprises 15 residues. The CDR3 bases are TGTGCCAGCAGCTTGTCGGCAGGCCGCGATTCACCCCTCCACTTT. It translates to CASSLSAGRDSPLHF.

V gene TRBV2 combines with J gene TRBJ2-7; 9 bases agree with TRBD2. Germline V gene sequence: CDR1 SNHLY, CDR2 FYNNEI. Trimming removed 2 bases from V and 2 bases from J; junction bases left unmatched: 10. This CDR3 region has 17 residues. CDR3 residues: CASSENSGGLWAYEQYF. CDR3 sequence (DNA): TGTGCCAGCAGTGAAAATAGCGGGGGACTGTGGGCCTACGAGCAGTACTTC.

This chain uses TRBV7-8 with TRBJ1-6; D uncertain. This CDR3 region has 20 residues. V was trimmed by 5 bases and J by 0 bases, leaving 23 bases between them. Germline V gene lookup returns CDR1 SGHVS and CDR2 FQNEAQ. Written as DNA, the CDR3 is TGTGCCAGCAGCGCACCTTCGAGGGCGACACAAAGCTCCTATAATTCACCCCTCCACTTT. It translates to CASSAPSRATQSSYNSPLHF.

J is TRBJ1-4 and V is TRBV28, with 7 bases lining up with TRBD1. CDR3 size: 15 residues. V was clipped by 1 base and J by 8 bases; unmatched bases: 7. The V gene's germline CDR1 is MDHEN and CDR2 SYDVKM. CDR3 sequence (DNA): TGTGCCAGCAGTTTATTGCAGGGGGTACGGGAAAAACTGTTTTTT. Protein: CASSLLQGVREKLFF.

This clone was counted only a few times. The rearrangement links TRBV6-5 to TRBJ2-1; D is uncertain. Germline values: CDR1 MNHEY, CDR2 SVGAGI. The CDR3 covers 15 residues. Trimming pared 4 bases from V and 4 bases from J, leaving 14 bases between. The CDR3 protein is CASSSRSFGYNEQFF. The DNA of the CDR3 is TGTGCCAGCAGTTCTCGATCATTCGGTTACAATGAGCAGTTCTTC.

V gene TRBV19 combines with J gene TRBJ1-5, with 7 bases matching TRBD1. The V and J ends lost 1 base and 0 bases, in that order; junction bases with no gene match: 6. Germline assignment: CDR1 LNHDA and CDR2 SQIVND (reference sequence). The CDR3 covers 17 residues. CDR3 residues: CASSIVGTAYSNQPQHF. The CDR3 DNA sequence: TGTGCCAGTAGTATAGTAGGGACAGCTTATAGCAATCAGCCCCAGCATTTT.

This clone has just a few counts. The rearrangement links TRBV4-1 to TRBJ2-5; D may be TRBD2 (6 bases). Germline CDR1 reads MGHRA; CDR2 reads YSYEKL. This CDR3 is 12 amino acids long. V dropped 4 bases and J dropped 4 bases, with 7 bases sitting between them. CDR3 in amino acids: CASSRSGETQYF. CDR3 sequence (DNA): TGCGCCAGCAGCCGTAGCGGAGAGACCCAGTACTTC.

This sequence joins TRBV6-1 and TRBJ2-3; the D gene is possibly TRBD2 (7 bases). Trimming stripped 8 bases from V and 4 bases from J, with 13 bases between. The CDR3 consists of 13 residues. The germline CDR1 and CDR2 sequences are MNHNS and SASEGT. CDR3 region: CASGRGFADTQYF. The CDR3 DNA sequence: TGTGCCAGCGGGAGGGGGTTCGCAGATACGCAGTATTTT.

The chain couples TRBV5-8 to TRBJ2-1; 11 positions match TRBD1. This CDR3 spans 15 amino acids. Trimming took 3 bases from V and 3 from J; bases not matched to a gene: 2. The germline V gene encodes CDR1 SGHTS and CDR2 YDEGEE. This CDR3 reads CASSSGTGGYNEQFF. In nucleotides, the CDR3 is TGTGCCAGCAGCTCCGGGACAGGGGGCTACAATGAGCAGTTCTTC.

V is TRBV18 and J is TRBJ2-2; TRBD1 matches 9 bases. The ends lost 3 bases at V and 2 bases at J; junction bases unmatched: 1. The germline V gene encodes CDR1 KGHSH and CDR2 LQKENI. The CDR3 totals 15 residues. CDR3 nucleotide sequence: TGTGCCAGCTCACCGGACAGGGGAAACACCGGGGAGCTGTTTTTT. As protein: CASSPDRGNTGELFF.

This chain uses TRBV5-5 with TRBJ1-5; D call uncertain. The CDR3 spans 12 residues. Per the germline V gene, CDR1 is SGHKS and CDR2 is YYEKEE (reference sequence). Trimming cost V 2 bases and J 5 bases, with 5 bases left between them. CDR3 protein: CASSFGDQPQHF. CDR3 bases: TGTGCCAGCAGCTTTGGAGATCAGCCCCAGCATTTT.

This chain connects TRBV6-5 to TRBJ1-1; D not resolved. Germline CDR1 MNHEY, CDR2 SVGAGI. Trimming cost V 4 bases and J 0 bases, with 12 bases left between them. The CDR3 length is 15 residues. The CDR3 spells CASSLRDVMNTEAFF. The CDR3 region has the DNA TGTGCCAGCAGTTTACGGGATGTCATGAACACTGAAGCTTTCTTT.

The chain employs TRBV7-9 and TRBJ1-2, with TRBD1 matching 9 bases. With V trimmed by 1 base and J by 4 bases, 7 bases remained unmatched. The germline V gene has CDR1 SEHNR and CDR2 FQNEAQ (reference sequence). The CDR3 covers 16 residues. The DNA for the CDR3 is TGTGCCAGCAGCTTAGTTTCCGGACAGGGGTCCTATGGCTACACCTTC. It codes for CASSLVSGQGSYGYTF.

The chain carries TRBV11-2 and TRBJ2-5, with a tentative D call TRBD1 (6 bases). CDR1 and CDR2 from the germline V gene are SGHAT and FQNNGV. The V and J ends lost 3 bases and 2 bases respectively, with 19 bases between them. The CDR3 length is 17 residues. This CDR3 reads CASSLPQGSMGQETQYF. In nucleotides, the CDR3 is TGTGCCAGCAGCTTGCCACAGGGATCAATGGGGCAAGAGACCCAGTACTTC. Drawing the rest from reference TRBV11-2 and TRBJ2-5, the complete variable domain is EAGVAQSPRYKIIEKRQSVAFWCNPISGHATLYWYQQILGQGPKLLIQFQNNGVVDDSQLPKDRFSAERLKGVDSTLKIQPAKLEDSAVYLCASSLPQGSMGQETQYFGPGTRLLVL.

In its sample, this clone was seen a few times. The chain combines TRBV16 with TRBJ1-1; D gene uncertain. Germline CDR1 and CDR2: KGHSY and FQNENV. The germline V and J ends were trimmed by 4 bases and 0 bases, with 12 bases remaining between them. This CDR3 spans 15 amino acids. This CDR3 is CASSPAGLMNTEAFF. The CDR3 nucleotides are TGTGCCAGCAGCCCCGCCGGACTGATGAACACTGAAGCTTTCTTT.

This clone showed up just a few times. The CDR3 sequence is CATRQGPRELFF. CDR3 nucleotides: TGTGCCACCCGACAGGGTCCGAGAGAACTGTTTTTT. The chain uses TRBV6-5 and TRBJ1-4, with TRBD1 matching 7 bases. Germline-derived CDR1 and CDR2 are MNHEY and SVGAGI. The J segment lost 12 bases and the V segment lost 10 bases, leaving 11 bases of the junction unmatched. CDR3 length: 12 amino acids.

This clone appeared a single time. The V gene is TRBV5-1, the J gene TRBJ2-5; possibly TRBD1 for D (5 bases). Germline CDR1 and CDR2: SGHRS and YFSETQ. V was pared by 7 bases and J by 1 base, with 17 bases between. The CDR3 totals 15 residues. CDR3 bases: TGCGCCAGCTCGATCGACAGAACCCCCCAAGAGACCCAGTACTTC. It encodes CASSIDRTPQETQYF.

The sample holds one count of this clone. CDR3 in DNA: TGTGCCAGCAGCTTCCCGGGATTTCTGAACACTGAAGCTTTCTTT. Translating it yields CASSFPGFLNTEAFF. The genes are TRBV5-8 and TRBJ1-1, with D unresolved. The CDR3 is 15 residues long. Germline CDR1 SGHTS, CDR2 YDEGEE. The V end lost 2 bases, the J end lost 0 bases, and 11 bases lay between the germline ends.

V and J are TRBV18 and TRBJ2-5; D may be TRBD1 (6 bases). CDR1 is KGHSH, CDR2 LQKENI, per germline. V lost 2 bases, J lost 1 base, and 14 bases lay in between. CDR3 length equals 16 residues. Here the CDR3 reads CASSPSAQGPQETQYF. CDR3 DNA: TGTGCCAGCTCACCATCTGCACAGGGACCCCAAGAGACCCAGTACTTC.

V is TRBV5-1 and J is TRBJ2-1; 10 bases map to TRBD1. This CDR3 region has 15 residues. Germline values: CDR1 SGHRS, CDR2 YFSETQ. The ends lost 3 bases at V and 5 bases at J; junction bases unmatched: 5. As DNA, the CDR3 is TGCGCCAGCAGCTCCCTGGGACAGGGGAACAATGAGCAGTTCTTC. Protein: CASSSLGQGNNEQFF.

This chain uses TRBV18 with TRBJ2-7; no reliable D call. This CDR3 has 12 residues. Trimming took 5 bases from V and 0 from J, leaving 5 bases between them. Germline loops: CDR1 KGHSH, CDR2 LQKENI. The CDR3 here is CASSGSSYEQYF. The DNA of the CDR3 is TGTGCCAGCTCAGGTAGCTCCTACGAGCAGTACTTC.

The chain employs TRBV27 and TRBJ2-7, with 8 bases identical to TRBD1. The CDR3 spans 14 residues. Germline V lookup: CDR1 MNHEY, CDR2 SMNVEV (reference sequence). V lost 6 bases, J lost 2 bases, and 6 bases stayed unmatched. CDR3 DNA: TGTGCCAGCAGAAGGGCAGGGGGCCCCTACGAGCAGTACTTC. Translation gives CASRRAGGPYEQYF.

This chain joins TRBV27 and TRBJ1-2, with a tentative D call TRBD1 (6 bases). The germline gives CDR1 MNHEY, CDR2 SMNVEV (reference sequence). The CDR3 sequence is 14 residues long. V was clipped by 5 bases and J by 4 bases, with 14 bases between them. CDR3 DNA: TGTGCCAGCAGTACCCTGGGGGCGGCCTATGGCTACACCTTC. The encoded protein is CASSTLGAAYGYTF.